This T cell receptor beta chain comes out of a study of graft-versus-host responses after intestinal transplantation. Notes on this clone: Its specificity is not known.

Measured with immunoSEQ multiplex PCR; TCRdb has only the in-frame clones, and not every one. The profile shows 40,000 to 55,000 clones, around 89% of them singletons. This CDR3 spans 14 amino acids. Germline values: CDR1 SGHRS, CDR2 YFSETQ. Trimming stripped 0 bases from V and 0 bases from J, with 6 bases between. The TCR sequence derives from a human donor who was the organ donor for an intestinal transplant. V usage is TRBV5-1 and J usage is TRBJ2-5; D gene uncertain. The sequencing used unstimulated CD4+ T cells sorted from spleen or lymph node cells, collected before transplant. In nucleotides, the CDR3 is TGCGCCAGCAGCTTGGCGTCTGACCAAGAGACCCAGTACTTC. As protein: CASSLASDQETQYF. The full variable domain, with the rest looked up from reference TRBV5-1 and TRBJ2-5, is KAGVTQTPRYLIKTRGQQVTLSCSPISGHRSVSWYQQTPGQGLQFLFEYFSETQRNKGNFPGRFSGRQFSNSRSEMNVSTLELGDSALYLCASSLASDQETQYFGPGTRLLVL.